The 10 T cell receptor beta chains below come from one sample, sequenced in a study of esophageal squamous cell carcinoma under preoperative chemotherapy (dated by TCRdb to the late 2010s). Taken with the paper, the label for time point translates to: before preoperative PTX-NDP chemotherapy. The library relied on PCR. TCRdb names HiSeq X Ten as the instrument used. The public reads were quality trimmed at Q25 with fastp and then assembled into clones with MiXCR by TCRdb, keeping productive beta chains. Entries are consolidated by CDR3 protein sequence, retaining the most common genes and DNA. This sample gives tens of thousands of distinct CDR3 sequences in total; roughly 48% of them show up just once. The top ten clones comprise about 12% of the sample. The sample was acquired from a patient given preoperative chemotherapy. Receptors were obtained from a human donor with esophageal squamous cell carcinoma. The donor label of this sample is uncertain.

A few counts support this clonotype. J is TRBJ1-5 and V is TRBV6-5; D ambiguous. V gave up 4 bases and J gave up 9 bases, with 19 bases separating them. Per germline, CDR1 MNHEY and CDR2 SVGAGI. This CDR3 is 15 amino acids long. In DNA form, the CDR3 reads TGTGCCAGCAGTTTCTCCAGGCAGGTCCAAGGGCCCCAGCATTTT. Translation gives CASSFSRQVQGPQHF.

This chain connects TRBV19 to TRBJ2-5, with D tentatively TRBD1 (5 bases). This CDR3 is 13 amino acids long. Trimming left V 3 bases short and J 4 bases short, with 9 bases between. The germline gives CDR1 LNHDA, CDR2 SQIVND (reference sequence). CDR3 DNA: TGTGCCAGTAGTATTCCCCAGGGAGAGACCCAGTACTTC. This codes for CASSIPQGETQYF.

The chain uses TRBV7-2 and TRBJ2-7; 8 bases map to TRBD2. CDR1 is SGHTA and CDR2 is FQGNSA in the germline V gene. The CDR3 is 17 residues long. The ends lost 1 base at V and 1 base at J; junction bases unmatched: 9. CDR3 residues: CASSLVALAGASYEQYF. CDR3 DNA sequence: TGTGCCAGCAGCTTAGTTGCCCTAGCGGGTGCTTCCTACGAGCAGTACTTC.

This clonotype has just a few counts. The chain uses TRBV4-1 and TRBJ2-5; 15 bases match TRBD2. The J call may be in error: the DNA end matches TRBJ2-1 better. The V gene's germline CDR1 is MGHRA and CDR2 YSYEKL. The CDR3 covers 17 residues. The CDR3 sequence is CASSLTPGLAGGLGQFF. The CDR3 DNA follows: TGCGCCAGCAGCTTGACGCCGGGACTAGCGGGAGGCCTCGGGCAGTTCTTC.

This clonotype has at least ten counts. The V gene is TRBV7-2, the J gene TRBJ1-4; D remains unclear. The germline gives CDR1 SGHTA, CDR2 FQGNSA. This CDR3 has 15 residues. The V end was cut by 5 bases, the J end by 7 bases, with 17 bases between. CDR3 amino acids: CASSAAGITSEKLFF. The CDR3 DNA is TGTGCCAGCAGCGCAGCCGGGATAACCAGTGAAAAACTGTTTTTT.

Of note for this clonotype: The conserved phenylalanine or tryptophan normally closing the CDR3 is absent here, so this likely arose from a read error. This chain connects TRBV7-8 to TRBJ2-5; TRBD1 matches at 7 bases. The J call is in doubt because the DNA end fits TRBJ2-1 better. The CDR3 runs 14 residues. Germline CDR1 is SGHVS and CDR2 is FQNEAQ. CDR3 nucleotides: TGTGCCAGCAGCTTAATCGGGGTCAGGGGGACCCAGTTCTCG. This codes for CASSLIGVRGTQFS.

This chain uses TRBV10-1 with TRBJ2-1; 8 bases align to TRBD1. J gave up 8 bases and V 4 bases, and 4 bases lay outside the gene matches. Germline loops: CDR1 WNHNN, CDR2 SYGVQD (reference sequence). The CDR3 length is 13 residues. The CDR3 sequence is CASSGTGLDEQFF. CDR3 nucleotides: TGCGCCAGCAGTGGGACAGGGTTGGATGAGCAGTTCTTC.

In the case of this clonotype: The CDR3 ends on some other residue instead of the conserved phenylalanine or tryptophan, so this is likely a read error. Because the CDR3's place on the DNA is in doubt, the DNA is left out and the CDR3 is given as listed by TCRdb. The chain uses TRBV7-9 and TRBJ2-5; the table's TRBD1 call for D was not verified on the DNA. Germline CDR1 and CDR2: SEHNR and FQNEAQ (reference sequence). The CDR3 is 16 amino acids long, termini counted. CDR3 loop: CASSQGGAVGQASRYS.

This clonotype was observed many times. The chain combines TRBV7-2 with TRBJ2-1, with 7 bases lining up with TRBD2. The CDR3 loop spans 15 amino acids. In germline, CDR1 is SGHTA, CDR2 FQGNSA. The V segment lost 3 bases and the J segment 10 bases; nucleotides outside the gene matches: 12. The chain's CDR3 is CASSLEGGPGYEQFF. The CDR3 region has the DNA TGTGCCAGCAGCTTGGAGGGAGGGCCCGGCTACGAGCAGTTCTTC.

The chain employs TRBV10-3 and TRBJ1-1, with D possibly matching TRBD1 (5 bases). The CDR3 spans 12 residues. Trimming took off 11 bases at V and 1 base at J, with 11 bases between the two ends. CDR1 is ENHRY and CDR2 is SYGVKD in the germline V gene. The CDR3: CALGPTNTEAFF. The CDR3 region has the DNA TGTGCCCTGGGACCGACGAACACTGAAGCTTTCTTT.